The 28 T cell receptor beta chains listed next were all sequenced from one sample in a study of beta chain features in type 1 diabetes (dated 2018 in TCRdb). The library relied on the immunoSEQ multiplex PCR assay. The High Capacity cDNA Reverse Transcription Kit was used to reverse transcribe all of the isolated RNA, meaning that expressed TCRB transcripts were what got sequenced. This is the immuneACCESS table as TCRdb keeps it, with only in-frame sequences that have V and J called. A part of the clones is gone; compared with another copy, unresolved V genes explain less than half, and the rest is unexplained. The sample profile shows 240,000 or so clones; roughly two thirds of them were found once. Together, the top ten hold 0.053% of the sample. Sequencing was carried out using naive CD4+ T cells from blood. In light of the paper, this sample's cell subset or site label describes: true naive CD4+ T cells. All receptors come from a man aged 30-40 years in good health.

The V and J genes are TRBV6-5 and TRBJ2-1, with D perhaps matching TRBD2 (6 bases). Trimming took 4 bases from V and 0 from J, leaving 13 bases between them. The CDR3 has 16 residues. Germline V CDR1 and CDR2: MNHEY, SVGAGI. DNA of the CDR3: TGTGCCAGCAGTTCCCGCCGGGGGAGCTCCTACAATGAGCAGTTCTTC. The encoded protein is CASSSRRGSSYNEQFF.

V usage is TRBV30 and J usage is TRBJ1-6; no reliable D call. This CDR3 comprises 15 residues. Per the germline V gene, CDR1 is GTSNPN and CDR2 is SVGIG (reference sequence). The germline V and J ends were trimmed by 2 bases and 7 bases, with 15 bases remaining between them. The CDR3 nucleotides read TGTGCCTGGAGTACAAATGCGGCCCCCAATTCACCCCTCCACTTT. It translates to CAWSTNAAPNSPLHF.

This clone was found a few times. The J gene is TRBJ2-7, the V gene TRBV30; D is perhaps TRBD1 or TRBD2 (5 bases each). Trimming cost V 7 bases and J 0 bases, with 13 bases left between them. CDR3 size: 13 residues. CDR1 and CDR2 from the germline V gene are GTSNPN and SVGIG (reference sequence). DNA of the CDR3: TGTGCCTCCTACCGGGACGGCTCCTACGAGCAGTACTTC. This encodes CASYRDGSYEQYF.

This clone occurred a few times. This sequence joins TRBV29-1 and TRBJ1-3; D is uncertain. From germline, CDR1 is SQVTM and CDR2 ANQGSEA. There are 13 residues in the CDR3. Deletions cut 3 bases from V and 0 bases from J, with 6 bases between. Here the CDR3 DNA reads TGCAGCGTTGAGGTGGGCTCTGGAAACACCATATATTTT. Residues: CSVEVGSGNTIYF. The variable domain in full, completed from reference TRBV29-1 and TRBJ1-3, reads SAVISQKPSRDICQRGTSLTIQCQVDSQVTMMFWYRQQPGQSLTLIATANQGSEATYESGFVIDKFPISRPNLTFSTLTVSNMSPEDSSIYLCSVEVGSGNTIYFGEGSWLTVV.

The sample holds a few counts of this clone. The chain has TRBV11-2 and TRBJ1-2; D possibly corresponds to TRBD1 (5 bases). The CDR3 totals 16 residues. Germline V gene data show CDR1 as SGHAT and CDR2 as FQNNGV. V lost 5 bases, J lost 8 bases, and 24 bases lay in between. CDR3 amino acids: CASSQQHLRVWDGYTF. CDR3 DNA: TGTGCCAGCAGCCAACAACATTTGAGGGTATGGGACGGCTACACCTTC.

V gene TRBV6-5 combines with J gene TRBJ2-7; TRBD2 agrees at 8 bases. The CDR3 extends over 14 amino acids. Germline assignment: CDR1 MNHEY and CDR2 SVGAGI. The J segment lost 3 bases and the V segment lost 4 bases, leaving 5 bases of the junction unmatched. CDR3 coding DNA: TGTGCCAGCAGTTCCCCGGGACTAGGCTACGAGCAGTACTTC. It translates to CASSSPGLGYEQYF.

This clone was seen more than once but under ten times. This rearrangement joins TRBV4-3 to TRBJ2-2; D is possibly TRBD1 (5 bases). V gave up 0 bases and J gave up 6 bases, with 20 bases separating them. The CDR3 extends over 18 amino acids. Germline values: CDR1 LGHNA, CDR2 YSLEER. CDR3 nucleotide sequence: TGCGCCAGCAGCCAAGATCTAATCGTCCGCAGGGCGCCCGGGGAGCTGTTTTTT. Translating it yields CASSQDLIVRRAPGELFF.

The genes are TRBV7-8 and TRBJ1-1; D gene unclear. CDR3 length equals 13 residues. Germline CDR1 is SGHVS and CDR2 is FQNEAQ. V was clipped by 3 bases and J by 2 bases, with 7 bases between them. For the CDR3, the DNA is TGTGCCAGCAGCTTTAGAGGAAACACTGAAGCTTTCTTT. It encodes CASSFRGNTEAFF.

This rearrangement joins TRBV7-2 to TRBJ2-1, with D uncertain. Per the germline V gene, CDR1 is SGHTA and CDR2 is FQGNSA. Trimming left V 1 base short and J 7 bases short, with 5 bases between. This CDR3 comprises 12 residues. CDR3 in DNA: TGTGCCAGCAGCTTAGGCCTTAATGAGCAGTTCTTC. It yields the protein CASSLGLNEQFF.

This chain joins TRBV7-9 and TRBJ1-1; D is perhaps TRBD1 (5 bases). V lost 5 bases to trimming and J lost 7 bases, with 17 bases between them. The CDR3 sequence is 14 residues long. CDR1 SEHNR and CDR2 FQNEAQ come from the germline V gene (reference sequence). DNA for the CDR3: TGTGCCAGCAGCCCAGTGGCTGGGGGGAATGAAGCTTTCTTT. Encoded protein: CASSPVAGGNEAFF.

V and J are TRBV29-1 and TRBJ1-5; possible D gene TRBD1, 6 bases. Germline V gives CDR1 SQVTM, CDR2 ANQGSEA. The V gene lost 4 bases and the J gene lost 2 bases, with 9 bases spanning the gap. The CDR3 is made up of 13 amino acids. The CDR3 region has the DNA TGCAGCGTTGCTCCAGGGGGCAATCAGCCCCAGCATTTT. Residues: CSVAPGGNQPQHF.

The V gene is TRBV15, the J gene TRBJ2-3; D tentatively fits TRBD1 or TRBD2 (6 bases each). The CDR3 has 13 amino acids. Germline loops: CDR1 LNHNV, CDR2 YYDKDF (reference sequence). Trimming removed 8 bases at V and 4 bases at J, with 13 bases between. CDR3 amino acids: CATGGRRADTQYF. CDR3 nucleotide sequence: TGTGCCACCGGGGGGCGGAGAGCAGATACGCAGTATTTT.

This rearrangement joins TRBV13 to TRBJ2-1; 7 bases are shared with TRBD1. The CDR3 covers 16 residues. J gave up 4 bases and V 1 base, and 7 bases lay outside the gene matches. Germline V gene data show CDR1 as PRHDT and CDR2 as FYEKMQ (reference sequence). The CDR3, as DNA: TGTGCCAGCAGCTTAGAGGGACAGATGGGGTACAATGAGCAGTTCTTC. It yields the protein CASSLEGQMGYNEQFF.

This rearrangement joins TRBV29-1 to TRBJ2-3, with D unclear. V was cut by 6 bases and J by 2 bases, with 12 bases left in between. Germline CDR1 SQVTM, CDR2 ANQGSEA. This CDR3 region has 13 residues. CDR3 residues: CSVKLKLTDTQYF. The DNA of the CDR3 is TGCAGCGTAAAGCTTAAGCTCACAGATACGCAGTATTTT.

V gene TRBV30 combines with J gene TRBJ1-1; 7 nucleotides agree with TRBD1. The germline V gene has CDR1 GTSNPN and CDR2 SVGIG (reference sequence). V dropped 3 bases and J dropped 1; count of bases not matched to a gene: 8. The CDR3 has 15 residues. CDR3 region: CAWRKKGTANTEAFF. CDR3 in DNA: TGTGCCTGGAGGAAGAAGGGGACAGCGAACACTGAAGCTTTCTTT.

The chain has TRBV29-1 and TRBJ1-1; TRBD1 agrees at 7 bases. This CDR3 has 14 residues. Germline CDR1 SQVTM, CDR2 ANQGSEA. With V trimmed by 3 bases and J by 4 bases, 8 bases remained unmatched. CDR3: CSVEGPKGATEAFF. The CDR3 DNA follows: TGCAGCGTTGAGGGACCTAAGGGGGCCACTGAAGCTTTCTTT.

This sequence joins TRBV29-1 and TRBJ2-5, with a possible D match to TRBD1 (5 bases). V lost 6 bases and J lost 2, with 7 bases in between. Germline V gives CDR1 SQVTM, CDR2 ANQGSEA. The CDR3 sequence is 11 residues long. Here the CDR3 DNA reads TGCAGCGTACAGGTTCAAGAGACCCAGTACTTC. It yields the protein CSVQVQETQYF.

This chain links TRBV29-1 with TRBJ2-1; the D gene is possibly TRBD2 (6 bases). Trimming took off 4 bases at V and 0 bases at J, with 16 bases between the two ends. The CDR3 runs 16 residues. Per the germline V gene, CDR1 is SQVTM and CDR2 is ANQGSEA. For the CDR3, the DNA is TGCAGCGTTGTCCCTCTCAGCGGGCTCTCCTACAATGAGCAGTTCTTC. Its protein product is CSVVPLSGLSYNEQFF.

This clone was seen only once. This sequence joins TRBV11-2 and TRBJ2-1, with D unresolved. Germline V gene sequence: CDR1 SGHAT, CDR2 FQNNGV. V was trimmed by 4 bases and J by 8 bases, leaving 12 bases between them. The CDR3 has 13 residues. CDR3 loop: CASSSDPAYEQFF. Here the CDR3 DNA reads TGTGCCAGCAGCTCGGACCCGGCCTATGAGCAGTTCTTC.

This clone has just a few counts. V is TRBV30 and J is TRBJ2-7; perhaps D is TRBD1 or TRBD2 (5 bases each). The CDR3 has 14 amino acids. With 0 bases removed from V and 0 bases from J, the gap between germline ends came to 9 bases. CDR1 GTSNPN and CDR2 SVGIG come from the germline V gene (reference sequence). CDR3 protein: CAWSVGDGSYEQYF. DNA for the CDR3: TGTGCCTGGAGTGTAGGGGACGGCTCCTACGAGCAGTACTTC.

The V gene is TRBV6-5, the J gene TRBJ1-1; the D is unclear. This CDR3 has 13 residues. Germline V gene sequence: CDR1 MNHEY, CDR2 SVGAGI. V lost 7 bases and J lost 0, with 9 bases in between. CDR3 protein: CASTLSLNTEAFF. CDR3 nucleotides: TGTGCCAGCACCCTCAGCTTGAACACTGAAGCTTTCTTT.

This clone was recorded a few times. The CDR3 nucleotides read TGCGCCAGCAGACGCATTAGCGCAGATACGCAGTATTTT. Protein: CASRRISADTQYF. V is TRBV23-1 and J is TRBJ2-3, with D tentatively TRBD2 (5 bases). TRBV23-1 belongs to the ORF category, with a function that is uncertain. CDR3 size: 13 residues. V lost 6 bases and J lost 4, with 11 bases in between.

The chain combines TRBV29-1 with TRBJ2-3; D is perhaps TRBD2 (5 bases). This CDR3 is 12 amino acids long. Germline CDR1 is SQVTM and CDR2 is ANQGSEA. V lost 5 bases and J lost 2, with 8 bases in between. The CDR3 DNA reads TGCAGCGTTAGACTACCCACAGATACGCAGTATTTT. This codes for CSVRLPTDTQYF.

The chain has TRBV28 and TRBJ1-2; D unresolved. Germline CDR1 and CDR2: MDHEN and SYDVKM. Trimming took 3 bases from V and 4 from J, leaving 9 bases between them. CDR3 size: 13 residues. CDR3 sequence: CASSLGAGYGYTF. The CDR3 DNA follows: TGTGCCAGCAGTTTGGGTGCTGGCTATGGCTACACCTTC.

This clone was seen a single time. The gene calls are TRBV10-3 and TRBJ1-2; the D is unclear. The CDR3 has 13 residues. The germline V and J ends were trimmed by 0 bases and 6 bases, with 8 bases remaining between them. Per germline, CDR1 ENHRY and CDR2 SYGVKD. CDR3 coding DNA: TGTGCCATCAGTGAGTCAAGGTTGGATGGCTACACCTTC. This codes for CAISESRLDGYTF.

The chain links TRBV4-1 to TRBJ2-7; D perhaps matches TRBD1 (5 bases). Germline V gene lookup returns CDR1 MGHRA and CDR2 YSYEKL. Trimming cost V 2 bases and J 0 bases, with 8 bases left between them. This CDR3 comprises 14 residues. CDR3 nucleotides: TGCGCCAGCAGCCAACTGCAGGGCTCCTACGAGCAGTACTTC. Encoded protein: CASSQLQGSYEQYF.

Only one count was recorded for this clone. The rearrangement joins TRBV25-1 to TRBJ1-1, with 11 positions matching TRBD1. V gave up 3 bases and J gave up 5 bases; unmatched junction bases: 8. The CDR3 has 16 residues. From germline, CDR1 is MGHDK and CDR2 SYGVNS. CDR3 sequence reads: CASSDRTGGVWTEAFF. CDR3 in DNA: TGTGCCAGCAGTGACCGGACAGGGGGCGTGTGGACTGAAGCTTTCTTT.

V usage is TRBV29-1 and J usage is TRBJ1-4; the D gene is possibly TRBD1 (5 bases). The V gene lost 6 bases and the J gene lost 5 bases, with 10 bases spanning the gap. The CDR3 consists of 12 residues. Germline V gene lookup returns CDR1 SQVTM and CDR2 ANQGSEA. The CDR3 DNA sequence: TGCAGCGTAAGGGACGGAAATGAAAAACTGTTTTTT. Translated, it gives CSVRDGNEKLFF.